This entry lists 20 T cell receptor beta chains sequenced from one sample in a study of OX40 agonist ivuxolimab in advanced cancers. Sequencing was performed with immunoSEQ multiplex PCR; in TCRdb, only in-frame clones are kept and a portion is missing. This sample has about 69,000 clones; roughly 89% occur once, and the top ten carry roughly a tenth. Sequenced here: CD4+ or CD8+ T cells sorted from blood, sampled in a trial of the OX40 agonist ivuxolimab. The receptors here all came from an adult with an advanced solid tumor such as melanoma, head and neck, liver or kidney cancer.

A few counts support this clone. CDR3 sequence: CSAAIGENQPQHF. CDR3 DNA: TGCAGCGCTGCCATAGGGGAGAATCAGCCCCAGCATTTT. The chain carries TRBV29-1 and TRBJ1-5, with TRBD1 as a possible D gene (5 bases). CDR3 length: 13 residues. Between the trimmed V and J ends, which lost 7 bases and 4 bases, there was a span of 14 bases. Germline V CDR1 and CDR2: SQVTM, ANQGSEA. The full variable domain, with the rest looked up from reference TRBV29-1 and TRBJ1-5, is SAVISQKPSRDICQRGTSLTIQCQVDSQVTMMFWYRQQPGQSLTLIATANQGSEATYESGFVIDKFPISRPNLTFSTLTVSNMSPEDSSIYLCSAAIGENQPQHFGDGTRLSIL.

V is TRBV7-9 and J is TRBJ1-1; unclear D gene. Trimming shortened V by 7 bases and J by 1 base, and 16 bases separated the two germline ends. The CDR3 sequence is 15 residues long. Looked up from germline, CDR1 is SEHNR and CDR2 is FQNEAQ (reference sequence). CDR3 in DNA: TGTGCCAGCACTCGGACTTCCTTGGGGAACACTGAAGCTTTCTTT. Its protein is CASTRTSLGNTEAFF.

This clone was seen only a few times. CDR3 protein: CASSSGGASNTEAFF. The CDR3 region has the DNA TGTGCCAGCAGTTCGGGGGGGGCTTCGAACACTGAAGCTTTCTTT. The V and J genes are TRBV28 and TRBJ1-1, with a possible D match to TRBD1 (6 bases). Germline V lookup: CDR1 MDHEN, CDR2 SYDVKM. Trimming removed 4 bases from V and 1 base from J, with 13 bases in between. CDR3 length: 15 residues. The full variable domain, completed using reference TRBV28 and TRBJ1-1, is DVKVTQSSRYLVKRTGEKVFLECVQDMDHENMFWYRQDPGLGLRLIYFSYDVKMKEKGDIPEGYSVSREKKERFSLILESASTNQTSMYLCASSSGGASNTEAFFGQGTRLTVV.

The genes are TRBV28 and TRBJ1-3; D unresolved. V was clipped by 6 bases and J by 8 bases, with 8 bases between them. The CDR3 covers 11 residues. CDR1 is MDHEN and CDR2 is SYDVKM in the germline V gene. This CDR3 is CASRAWDTIYF. Here the CDR3 DNA reads TGTGCCAGCAGGGCCTGGGACACCATATATTTT. Combining the CDR3 with reference TRBV28 and TRBJ1-3 gives the whole variable domain DVKVTQSSRYLVKRTGEKVFLECVQDMDHENMFWYRQDPGLGLRLIYFSYDVKMKEKGDIPEGYSVSREKKERFSLILESASTNQTSMYLCASRAWDTIYFGEGSWLTVV.

In regard to this clone: Different DNA sequences within this sample yield the same CDR3. This chain joins TRBV30 and TRBJ2-7; D possibly uses TRBD1 or TRBD2 (7 bases each). V was pared by 0 bases and J by 5 bases, with 23 bases between. Germline V gene lookup returns CDR1 GTSNPN and CDR2 SVGIG (reference sequence). There are 17 residues in the CDR3. The CDR3 protein is CAWSVRGQGGGDHEQYF. DNA for the CDR3: TGTGCCTGGAGTGTACGGGGTCAGGGGGGGGGAGACCACGAGCAGTACTTC.

The DNA of the CDR3 is TGTGCCAGCAGCTCAGCTCGGCTGCGGGGAGATACGCAGTATTTT. Translation gives CASSSARLRGDTQYF. This chain links TRBV7-8 with TRBJ2-3; D perhaps matches TRBD2 (6 bases). Germline CDR1 and CDR2: SGHVS and FQNEAQ. The CDR3 sequence is 15 residues long. The V end was cut by 4 bases, the J end by 5 bases, with 16 bases between. Combining the CDR3 with reference TRBV7-8 and TRBJ2-3 gives the whole variable domain GAGVSQSPRYKVAKRGQDVALRCDPISGHVSLFWYQQALGQGPEFLTYFQNEAQLDKSGLPSDRFFAERPEGSVSTLKIQRTQQEDSAVYLCASSSARLRGDTQYFGPGTRLTVL.

J is TRBJ2-5 and V is TRBV16, with 9 bases that match TRBD1. Looked up from germline, CDR1 is KGHSY and CDR2 is FQNENV. This CDR3 region has 15 residues. Germline trimming cut 2 bases from V and 0 bases from J; bases unmatched to any gene: 1. DNA of the CDR3: TGTGCCAGCAGCCAAGGGACAGGGTACCAAGAGACCCAGTACTTC. It is translated as CASSQGTGYQETQYF.

The chain links TRBV28 to TRBJ2-1; D might be TRBD2 (5 bases). The CDR3 spans 13 residues. Between the trimmed V and J ends, which lost 6 bases and 7 bases, there was a span of 13 bases. CDR1 is MDHEN, CDR2 SYDVKM, per germline. CDR3 region: CASRLARMNEQFF. Here the CDR3 DNA reads TGTGCCAGCAGGCTAGCCCGAATGAATGAGCAGTTCTTC.

The chain carries TRBV6-6 and TRBJ2-6; D call uncertain. The CDR3 is 15 residues long. Trimming left V 7 bases short and J 0 bases short, with 10 bases between. Germline V gene sequence: CDR1 MNHNY, CDR2 SVGAGI (reference sequence). The CDR3 coding sequence is TGTGCCAGCACCCTGGGGTCCTCTGGGGCCAACGTCCTGACTTTC. This encodes CASTLGSSGANVLTF.

The V gene is TRBV18, the J gene TRBJ2-1; 8 bases map to TRBD1. The CDR3 consists of 14 residues. The junction had 3 bases not matched to a gene; V was cut back by 5 bases and J by 3 bases. Germline V gene lookup returns CDR1 KGHSH and CDR2 LQKENI. CDR3 nucleotides: TGTGCCAGCTCAGGGACAGGACTCTACAATGAGCAGTTCTTC. Protein product: CASSGTGLYNEQFF.

The V gene is TRBV18, the J gene TRBJ2-3; possibly TRBD2 for D (5 bases). V lost 2 bases and J lost 8, with 11 bases in between. The germline V gene encodes CDR1 KGHSH and CDR2 LQKENI. This CDR3 comprises 13 residues. The CDR3 here is CASSPMEDSTQYF. In DNA form, the CDR3 reads TGTGCCAGCTCACCAATGGAGGATAGTACGCAGTATTTT.

The gene calls are TRBV19 and TRBJ2-5, with 8 bases fitting TRBD2. V lost 8 bases and J lost 4; bases outside the gene matches: 6. Per the germline V gene, CDR1 is LNHDA and CDR2 is SQIVND (reference sequence). The CDR3 consists of 13 residues. In DNA form, the CDR3 reads TGTGCCAGTGGCTCGGGGGGGGGAGAGACCCAGTACTTC. Protein: CASGSGGGETQYF.

The rearrangement joins TRBV11-3 to TRBJ1-3, with a possible D match to TRBD1 (6 bases). Per germline, CDR1 SGHNT and CDR2 YENEEA. The CDR3 totals 15 residues. Trimming shortened V by 5 bases and J by 6 bases, and 17 bases separated the two germline ends. Written as DNA, the CDR3 is TGTGCCAGCAGCGTTGCCCTGAACAGGGAAAACACCATATATTTT. Its protein is CASSVALNRENTIYF.

The genes are TRBV5-4 and TRBJ2-5; unclear D gene. The length of the CDR3 is 15 residues. V was cut by 4 bases and J by 4 bases, with 17 bases left in between. Germline CDR1 and CDR2: SGHNT and YYREEE (reference sequence). The CDR3 sequence is CASSLPKAGGETQYF. In nucleotides, the CDR3 is TGTGCCAGCAGCCTCCCCAAGGCCGGTGGAGAGACCCAGTACTTC.

This chain connects TRBV6-5 to TRBJ2-7; 9 nucleotides line up with TRBD2. The CDR3 contains 14 residues. J gave up 2 bases and V 6 bases, and 5 bases lay outside the gene matches. Germline V CDR1 and CDR2: MNHEY, SVGAGI. The CDR3 DNA follows: TGTGCCAGCAGACCTAGCGGGGATACCTACGAGCAGTACTTC. It codes for CASRPSGDTYEQYF.

The J gene is TRBJ2-1, the V gene TRBV11-2; 9 bases agree with TRBD1. This CDR3 is built from 13 residues. Germline V gene sequence: CDR1 SGHAT, CDR2 FQNNGV. V shed 4 bases, J shed 10 bases, and the junction held 5 bases outside the gene matches. In DNA, the CDR3 is TGTGCCAGCAGCTCGGGACAGGGAAGGGAGCAGTTCTTC. Encoded protein: CASSSGQGREQFF.

The chain links TRBV19 to TRBJ1-1, with D perhaps TRBD1 (6 bases). V lost 7 bases to trimming and J lost 1 base, with 13 bases between them. Germline CDR1 and CDR2: LNHDA and SQIVND (reference sequence). This CDR3 spans 14 amino acids. CDR3 DNA: TGTGCCAGTACGTTGAACAGGGCGAACACTGAAGCTTTCTTT. Its protein is CASTLNRANTEAFF. The entire variable domain, with the rest obtained from reference TRBV19 and TRBJ1-1, is as follows: DGGITQSPKYLFRKEGQNVTLSCEQNLNHDAMYWYRQDPGQGLRLIYYSQIVNDFQKGDIAEGYSVSREKKESFPLTVTSAQKNPTAFYLCASTLNRANTEAFFGQGTRLTVV.

The chain links TRBV18 to TRBJ2-7; maybe TRBD2 (5 bases). Germline V gene sequence: CDR1 KGHSH, CDR2 LQKENI. This CDR3 has 13 residues. Deletions cut 5 bases from V and 4 bases from J, with 12 bases between. The CDR3 bases are TGTGCCAGCTCAACTAGTGGGTGGTACGAGCAGTACTTC. Translating gives CASSTSGWYEQYF.

This chain connects TRBV28 to TRBJ1-5, with TRBD1 matching 7 bases. CDR1 MDHEN and CDR2 SYDVKM come from the germline V gene. This CDR3 contains 15 residues. J gave up 4 bases and V 10 bases, and 13 bases lay outside the gene matches. The CDR3 nucleotides are TGTGCCATCACCCGCGACAGGGTGGCAAATCAGCCCCAGCATTTT. It yields the protein CAITRDRVANQPQHF.

The V gene is TRBV5-4, the J gene TRBJ1-3; D not certain. Germline CDR1 SGHNT, CDR2 YYREEE (reference sequence). V lost 3 bases to trimming and J lost 0 bases, with 10 bases between them. The CDR3 runs to 15 residues. The CDR3 region is CASSYGLISGNTIYF. Written as DNA, the CDR3 is TGTGCCAGCAGCTATGGACTGATCTCTGGAAACACCATATATTTT.